This TCR beta chain was captured in a study of T cell responses to AZD1222 COVID-19 vaccine (dated by TCRdb to the early 2020s). For context, the study as a whole: AZD1222 recipients given second doses at about 4 weeks or at about 12 weeks were pooled, since spike-specific TCR depth and breadth were not found to differ between the two schedules. A total of 233 trial participants underwent TCR sequencing, of whom some 210 received two doses of AZD1222 and some 25 received two doses of the MenACWY control vaccine. Enrollment into the trials was organized by age into subgroups of 18-55, 56-69 and 70-plus years, and those subgroups contained about 160, 30 and 59 TCR-sequenced participants, respectively. Broader findings and caveats from the paper: The whole spike protein was spanned by vaccine-associated CD4 TCRs, and dominant responses were seen in regions 160-218 and 743-854. After two AZD1222 doses, both the breadth and the depth of spike-specific TCRs were significantly higher than at day 0 and than in MenACWY recipients. Epitopes outside the regions mutated in the B.1.351 and B.1.1.7 variants were reportedly recognized by nearly half of the unique spike-specific TCRs. Conclusions about previously exposed vaccinees are limited, since just five or six AZD1222 recipients were seropositive for SARS-CoV-2 at baseline. Participants were mostly white British and included more females than males, and it was suggested by the authors that clonal diversity may have been underestimated. In the small 56-69-year group, the increase in depth fell short of significance, most likely because of low power. No day 14 peak-response samples were available, so repertoires were characterized only after the peak T cell response.

What the time point label conveys for this sample: baseline before first vaccination. Vaccinee samples were obtained from the UK trials COV001 and COV002, which included a single-blind randomized controlled phase 2/3 trial of AZD1222 (ChAdOx1 nCoV-19) in healthy adults. Trial participant PBMC samples were collected at day 0 and day 28 after the second dose for TCRbeta chain sequencing. Sequences MDHEN (CDR1) and SYDVKM (CDR2) are obtained from the germline V gene. Spanning cysteine to phenylalanine, the CDR3 consists of 15 amino acids. Only CDR3 DNA remains: 45 bases, in frame from the first base. V sheds 4 bases and J sheds 10 bases, leaving 17 bases between their ends. This clone was observed a handful of times. Its target antigen remains unknown. One base away there is no much larger clone; base qualities are not given. The CDR3 regions of human TCRbeta chains were subjected to immunosequencing. Under the source paper's analysis protocol: Repertoire TCRs were matched against a reference library of SARS-CoV-2-specific TCRs generated with the MIRA antigen-specificity platform. Breadth was defined as the fraction of unique TCRs that were SARS-CoV-2-associated. Depth was defined as the fraction of total T cells that were SARS-CoV-2-associated. Each spike-specific TCR was assigned to its reactive spike region and to a CD4 or CD8 class using the MIRA data. Log10-transformed breadth and depth values were compared by one-way ANOVA with Sidak's multiple comparisons tests. This is the immuneACCESS table as TCRdb keeps it, with only in-frame sequences that have V and J called. A part of the clones is gone; compared with another copy, unresolved V genes explain less than half, and the rest is unexplained. The V and J calls and the clone size are those of that table, but D and trimming were determined from the DNA. The sample table shows under 130,000 clones, and roughly 91% are seen once. The ten largest clones capture roughly 44% of the sample.

The TCR originated in an adult in good health. The chain uses TRBV28 and TRBJ1-6; 6 matching bases give a weak D call of TRBD1. Sequences were derived from peripheral blood, sampled on day 0 of AZD1222 vaccination. This receptor has the CDR3 CASSSFDGGDSPLHF. The base sequence is TGTGCCAGCAGTTCCTTCGACGGGGGCGACTCACCCCTCCACTTT.